This paragraph covers one TCR beta chain sequence. This receptor's antigen is unknown. Base qualities were left out, and no much larger clone turns up one base away. This entry comes from a study of T cell repertoires in aging, cancer and after chemotherapy (dated by TCRdb to about 2019). Background on the whole study: The donors fell into six age groups ranging from 30 or younger to 70 or older, and each group had at least three individuals. In the hematological group, the paired samples taken before and after chemotherapy came from chronic lymphocytic leukemia patients who were treated with regimens based on fludarabine or bendamustine. In total, the full dataset held millions of TCR reads. To look at immunoaging and at how T cells reconstitute after chemotherapy, the study profiled TCR beta repertoires in peripheral blood from both healthy donors and cancer patients. Alongside some 100 healthy donors serving as a reference group, the cohort included some 220 cancer patients, of whom approximately 94 had hematological cancers and around 120 had solid cancers. On the study overall, not on this receptor specifically: In healthy donors, the decline in TCR diversity with age was mainly due to loss of richness, whereas in cancer patients loss of evenness also played a role. According to the authors, the repertoire data do not allow conclusions to be drawn about immunological memory after chemotherapy. An increase in median generation probability over the chemotherapy interval was observed in both cancer cohorts, suggesting that the repertoire was reconstituted through rebound thymic output. Significantly lower blood TCR diversity and higher clonality were observed in untreated patients with hematological or solid cancers than in age-matched healthy donors. Hematological cancer patients had infiltration of lymphoid organs, and this infiltration may itself impair thymic emigration or peripheral T cell expansion.

Genomic DNA extracted from peripheral blood, rather than sorted cells or RNA, was used as the source for amplification of TCR beta rearrangements. Using a mixed TRB-A/B primer pool, multiplex touch-down PCR amplified rearranged TRB sequences covering the V, D and J segments. Illumina adapters and sample indices were attached to the amplicons in two consecutive PCR reactions using Phusion HS II polymerase. Amplicons were gel-purified using the NucleoSpin Gel and PCR Clean-up kit and were subsequently checked with Qubit and an Agilent 2100 Bioanalyzer. Sequencing of the libraries was done on an Illumina MiSeq with paired-end, single-indexed 600-cycle runs. Under the source paper's analysis protocol: TRB sequences were processed with MiXCR versions 2.12 and 3.0.5. Each unique CDR3 nucleotide sequence was treated as one clone, and only productive sequences with two or more reads were kept. The repertoire metrics were Shannon diversity, evenness, clonality (calculated as one minus evenness), and diversity profiles parameterized by alpha from 0 to 5. The IGoR algorithm was used to calculate generation probabilities for clones in the paired samples taken before and after chemotherapy. Clones were called with MiXCR by TCRdb after fastp trimmed the public reads at Q25, and only in-frame beta chains were retained. Rows merge per CDR3 protein into single entries with the most common DNA and genes. The V and J calls, along with clone size, are taken from TCRdb and not from the paper's own processing. The sample table holds around 6,100 distinct CDR3 sequences, of which roughly 29% were seen once. Of the sample, about 72% is held by the ten largest clones.

From cysteine to phenylalanine, the CDR3 is 13 amino acids long. The DNA shown is the 39-base CDR3, in frame from base 1. V has 0 bases trimmed and J has 7 bases trimmed; junction bases matching no gene number 2. Per the germline V gene (reference sequence), LNHNV is the CDR1 and YYDKDF is the CDR2. Input material: blood. This chain joins TRBV15 to TRBJ2-5; 7 bases in the middle match TRBD2. This sequence was found in a human donor with a blood cancer. The donor label of this sample is uncertain. The CDR3 region has the sequence CATSREGGGTQYF. At the DNA level, the sequence is TGTGCCACCAGCAGAGAGGGGGGGGGGACCCAGTACTTC.